This T cell receptor beta chain was captured by sequencing in a study of CD8 T cells in ankylosing spondylitis. Whole-study findings and limits: Among TCR beta sequences, a motif of under ten highly homologous variants appeared characteristic of ankylosing spondylitis blood. According to the report, clones linked to the disease were significantly enriched in matched synovial fluid samples taken from ankylosing spondylitis patients. Disease-linked clones displayed a CD8+ phenotype and appeared relatively rarely in peripheral blood.

The CDR3 has 15 residues. V lost 8 bases and J lost 1, with 14 bases in between. Germline assignment: CDR1 WSHSY and CDR2 SAAADI. TCRdb reprocessed the 5' RACE reads with MiXCR, giving one entry per CDR3 protein. The table includes approximately 400,000 distinct CDR3 sequences, approximately 17% detected once. This clonotype was recorded at least ten times. Its specificity is unknown. V gene TRBV10-2 combines with J gene TRBJ2-2; D not resolved. The sample was blood, either unsorted or a sorted T cell fraction (not recorded which). This receptor was obtained from a male donor with ankylosing spondylitis. CDR3 sequence reads: CASGATVKNTGELFF. CDR3 coding DNA: TGCGCCAGCGGAGCGACGGTTAAGAACACCGGGGAGCTGTTTTTT.